The following is a TCR beta chain sequence with its context. Its target is not known. This sample is part of a study of Ad26.COV2.S vaccination and SARS-CoV-2 variants. Study as a whole: The COV1001 Ad26.COV2.S trial arm included the donor. Study-wide results and limits: Assessments of TCR breadth and depth may have underestimated the total T cell responses.

Regarding treatment: over 15 received Ad26.COV2.S at low or high dose, single or two shots; 5 received placebo; per-sample allocation not given. The samples date from day 63 after the first vaccine or placebo injection. The sample came from a Boston adult aged 18-55 years. Only in-frame clones appear in the TCRdb table, and some are missing; sequencing was by immunoSEQ multiplex PCR. The sample has nearly 400,000 clones, 89% seen once. The sequencing used peripheral blood, collected in a trial of Ad26.COV2.S vaccine versus placebo. The clonotype originates from a person between 18 and 60 years old who received the Ad26.COV2.S COVID-19 vaccine or a placebo.

The CDR3 nucleotides read TGTGCCAGCAGTTTAGGAGTAAGTGAGACCCAGTACTTC. Residues: CASSLGVSETQYF. V gene TRBV28 combines with J gene TRBJ2-5; D gene ambiguous. This CDR3 is built from 13 residues. Trimming took 2 bases from V and 5 from J, leaving 9 bases between them. Germline V CDR1 and CDR2: MDHEN, SYDVKM.